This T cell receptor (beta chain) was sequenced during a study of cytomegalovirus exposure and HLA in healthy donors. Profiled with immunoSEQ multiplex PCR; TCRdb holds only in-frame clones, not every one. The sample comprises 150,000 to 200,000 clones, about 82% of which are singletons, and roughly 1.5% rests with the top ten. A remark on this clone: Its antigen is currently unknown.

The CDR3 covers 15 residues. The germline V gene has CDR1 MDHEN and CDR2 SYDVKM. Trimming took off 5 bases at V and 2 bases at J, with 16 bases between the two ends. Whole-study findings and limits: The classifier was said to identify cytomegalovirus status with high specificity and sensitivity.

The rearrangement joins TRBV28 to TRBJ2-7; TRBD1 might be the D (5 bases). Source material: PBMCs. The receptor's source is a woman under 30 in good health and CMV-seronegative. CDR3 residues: CASSPHPQGTYEQYF. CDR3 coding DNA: TGTGCCAGCAGTCCGCATCCCCAGGGAACCTACGAGCAGTACTTC.